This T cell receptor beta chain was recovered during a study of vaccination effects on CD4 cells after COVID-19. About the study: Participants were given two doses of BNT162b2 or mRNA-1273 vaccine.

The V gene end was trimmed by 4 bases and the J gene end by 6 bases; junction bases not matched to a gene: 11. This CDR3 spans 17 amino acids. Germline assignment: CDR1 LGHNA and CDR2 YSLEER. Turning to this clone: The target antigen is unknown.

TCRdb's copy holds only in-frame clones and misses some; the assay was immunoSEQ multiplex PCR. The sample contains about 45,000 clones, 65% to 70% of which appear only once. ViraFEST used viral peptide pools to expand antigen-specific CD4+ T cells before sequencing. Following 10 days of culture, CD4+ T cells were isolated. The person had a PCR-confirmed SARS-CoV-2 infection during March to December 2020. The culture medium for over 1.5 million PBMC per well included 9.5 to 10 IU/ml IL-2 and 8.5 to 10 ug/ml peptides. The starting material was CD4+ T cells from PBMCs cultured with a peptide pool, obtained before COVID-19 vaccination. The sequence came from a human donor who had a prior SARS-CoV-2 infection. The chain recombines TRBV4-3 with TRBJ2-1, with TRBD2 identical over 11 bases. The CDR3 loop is CASSPYKNSGRGNEQFF. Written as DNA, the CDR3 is TGCGCCAGCAGCCCGTACAAAAATAGCGGGAGGGGCAATGAGCAGTTCTTC.